These 19 T cell receptor beta chains were all obtained from the same sample, sequenced in a study of cytomegalovirus exposure and HLA in healthy donors (dated by TCRdb to about 2017). The library was built by means of the immunoSEQ multiplex PCR assay. A mixture of 60 forward primers for TCR Vbeta segments and 13 reverse primers for TCR Jbeta segments was used in the multiplex PCR. Sourced from immuneACCESS, this table was stored by TCRdb with only in-frame sequences that have V and J called. A share of the clones is absent; for the studies checked, an unresolved V gene accounts for under half, and the remainder has no known explanation. In this sample the table shows 140,000 to 150,000 clones, 65% to 80% of which occur a single time. Roughly 4.2% of the sample goes to the ten largest clones. Sequenced material: PBMCs. These receptors were obtained from a male donor in good health and CMV-seronegative.

The count of this clone is one. The rearrangement links TRBV9 to TRBJ2-1; 11 nucleotides line up with TRBD2. This CDR3 contains 15 residues. With 0 bases clipped from V and 7 bases from J, the junction kept 3 bases outside the gene matches. The germline gives CDR1 SGDLS, CDR2 YYNGEE. The CDR3 bases are TGTGCCAGCAGCGTAGGGGCTAGCGGGGGGAATGAGCAGTTCTTC. Its protein product is CASSVGASGGNEQFF.

This clone has only a few counts. For the CDR3, the DNA is TGTGCCAGCAGCTTAACAGCGGGAGACGGCGAGCAGTACTTC. Protein: CASSLTAGDGEQYF. The chain uses TRBV7-9 and TRBJ2-7, with 8 bases aligning to TRBD2. Germline trimming cut 2 bases from V and 6 bases from J; bases unmatched to any gene: 6. Germline assignment: CDR1 SEHNR and CDR2 FQNEAQ (reference sequence). The CDR3 has 14 residues.

The chain joins TRBV18 to TRBJ2-2; 7 bases fit TRBD1. V was pared by 3 bases and J by 5 bases, with 3 bases of the junction left unmatched. Per the germline V gene, CDR1 is KGHSH and CDR2 is LQKENI. CDR3 length: 14 amino acids. CDR3 region: CASSPRQGTGELFF. For the CDR3, the DNA is TGTGCCAGCTCACCGCGACAGGGTACCGGGGAGCTGTTTTTT. Based on the CDR3 plus reference TRBV18 and TRBJ2-2, the full variable domain is NAGVMQNPRHLVRRRGQEARLRCSPMKGHSHVYWYRQLPEEGLKFMVYLQKENIIDESGMPKERFSAEFPKEGPSILRIQQVVRGDSAAYFCASSPRQGTGELFFGEGSRLTVL.

The J gene is TRBJ2-6, the V gene TRBV9, with 8 bases fitting TRBD2. The ends lost 6 bases at V and 1 base at J; junction bases unmatched: 6. This CDR3 has 16 amino acids. The V gene's germline CDR1 is SGDLS and CDR2 YYNGEE. The CDR3: CASIGREASGANVLTF. CDR3 DNA sequence: TGTGCCAGCATCGGGAGGGAAGCATCTGGGGCCAACGTCCTGACTTTC.

The V and J genes are TRBV9 and TRBJ2-7, with 8 bases that match TRBD1. V lost 0 bases to trimming and J lost 2 bases; unmatched junction nucleotides: 4. The CDR3 sequence is 15 residues long. Germline V gives CDR1 SGDLS, CDR2 YYNGEE. CDR3 coding DNA: TGTGCCAGCAGCGTAGGGCAGGGGGCAACCTACGAGCAGTACTTC. It codes for CASSVGQGATYEQYF.

This rearrangement joins TRBV7-3 to TRBJ2-2; 10 bases agree with TRBD1. V lost 4 bases to trimming and J lost 4 bases; unmatched junction nucleotides: 3. This CDR3 is built from 15 residues. Germline loops: CDR1 SGHTA, CDR2 FQGTGA. In DNA form, the CDR3 reads TGTGCCAGCAGCTCGGGACAGGGGTCCACCGGGGAGCTGTTTTTT. The encoded protein is CASSSGQGSTGELFF.

The rearrangement links TRBV7-8 to TRBJ1-1, with a weak D call TRBD1 (6 bases). The CDR3 totals 15 residues. The V gene lost 5 bases and the J gene lost 5 bases, with 18 bases spanning the gap. Germline V gives CDR1 SGHVS, CDR2 FQNEAQ. The CDR3 reads CASSAYGQRETEAFF. The CDR3 DNA reads as TGTGCCAGCAGCGCATACGGACAGCGGGAAACTGAAGCTTTCTTT.

The genes are TRBV30 and TRBJ1-2, with a weak D call TRBD1 (6 bases). This CDR3 region has 13 residues. Germline V lookup: CDR1 GTSNPN, CDR2 SVGIG (reference sequence). The V gene lost 0 bases and the J gene lost 6 bases, with 11 bases spanning the gap. DNA for the CDR3: TGTGCCTGGAGTGTCGCAGGGGCTCATGGCTACACCTTC. Translating it yields CAWSVAGAHGYTF.

This clone was counted once. The chain couples TRBV6-5 to TRBJ1-1, with no clear D. Trimming cost V 2 bases and J 1 base, with 11 bases left between them. The CDR3 is 15 residues long. The germline CDR1 and CDR2 sequences are MNHEY and SVGAGI. The chain's CDR3 is CASSYRLRGNTEAFF. CDR3 DNA sequence: TGTGCCAGCAGTTACCGCCTTCGGGGGAACACTGAAGCTTTCTTT.

The rearrangement uses TRBV7-9 and TRBJ2-7, with unresolved D. The germline gives CDR1 SEHNR, CDR2 FQNEAQ (reference sequence). V dropped 4 bases and J dropped 5 bases, with 12 bases sitting between them. CDR3 size: 13 residues. CDR3 in amino acids: CASSSRRSHEQYF. The CDR3 coding sequence is TGTGCCAGCAGCTCCCGCCGGAGCCACGAGCAGTACTTC.

The chain is built from TRBV4-2 and TRBJ2-1, with 13 bases that match TRBD2. The CDR3 length is 15 residues. Looked up from germline, CDR1 is LGHNA and CDR2 is YNFKEQ. The junction had 4 bases not matched to a gene; V was cut back by 3 bases and J by 8 bases. As DNA, the CDR3 is TGTGCCAGCAGCCATCCGGGACTAGCGGGACATGAGCAGTTCTTC. Its translation is CASSHPGLAGHEQFF.

Only a few counts were recorded for this clone. The genes are TRBV27 and TRBJ2-1, with D uncertain. Germline values: CDR1 MNHEY, CDR2 SMNVEV (reference sequence). The CDR3 has 12 amino acids. The V and J ends lost 2 bases and 9 bases respectively, with 8 bases between them. The CDR3 DNA follows: TGTGCCAGCAGTTTAATCGGTAGTGAGCAGTTCTTC. Translation gives CASSLIGSEQFF.

The J gene is TRBJ2-7, the V gene TRBV4-1; 9 bases agree with TRBD2. CDR1 and CDR2 (germline): MGHRA, YSYEKL. J was trimmed by 4 bases and V by 6 bases; bases with no gene match: 13. This CDR3 is built from 16 residues. The CDR3 sequence: CASSNEGGRAFYEQYF. The CDR3 DNA reads as TGCGCCAGCAGTAACGAGGGCGGGAGGGCCTTTTACGAGCAGTACTTC.

CDR3 nucleotide sequence: TGTGCCAGCAGCTTAGGCGGGACAGGGTTTTTAGTGACCCAGTACTTC. This codes for CASSLGGTGFLVTQYF. The J gene is TRBJ2-5, the V gene TRBV11-2, with 9 bases that match TRBD1. The V gene end was trimmed by 1 base and the J gene end by 7 bases; junction bases not matched to a gene: 10. The CDR3 extends over 16 amino acids. Germline values: CDR1 SGHAT, CDR2 FQNNGV.

This clone was observed once. The genes are TRBV15 and TRBJ2-5; D not resolved. Germline V lookup: CDR1 LNHNV, CDR2 YYDKDF (reference sequence). With 1 base removed from V and 1 base from J, the gap between germline ends came to 4 bases. This CDR3 comprises 13 residues. CDR3 bases: TGTGCCACCAGCAGAGCTATCCAAGAGACCCAGTACTTC. Protein: CATSRAIQETQYF.

The rearrangement uses TRBV7-9 and TRBJ1-3, with 7 bases aligning to TRBD1. This CDR3 has 15 amino acids. J lost 4 bases, V lost 4 bases, and 7 bases had no gene match. Germline lookup yields CDR1 SEHNR and CDR2 FQNEAQ (reference sequence). CDR3 protein: CASSSYRGAGNTIYF. The DNA of the CDR3 is TGTGCCAGCAGCTCCTACAGGGGAGCCGGAAACACCATATATTTT.

This chain links TRBV2 with TRBJ1-2; D possibly corresponds to TRBD1 (5 bases). CDR3 length: 14 amino acids. Trimming left V 4 bases short and J 0 bases short, with 9 bases between. CDR1 SNHLY and CDR2 FYNNEI come from the germline V gene. This CDR3 is CASSVRQSNYGYTF. CDR3 bases: TGTGCCAGCAGTGTACGACAGTCTAACTATGGCTACACCTTC.

CDR3 sequence reads: CASSLRGMNTEAFF. CDR3 bases: TGTGCCAGCTCACTTCGGGGGATGAACACTGAAGCTTTCTTT. J is TRBJ1-1 and V is TRBV18, with D tentatively TRBD1 (5 bases). Germline lookup yields CDR1 KGHSH and CDR2 LQKENI. CDR3 length: 14 amino acids. Trimming removed 4 bases at V and 0 bases at J, with 9 bases between.

The gene calls are TRBV27 and TRBJ2-2, with 7 bases identical to TRBD2. After removal of 5 bases from V and 8 bases from J, the junction contained 14 bases not matched to a gene. CDR1 MNHEY and CDR2 SMNVEV come from the germline V gene (reference sequence). This CDR3 contains 16 residues. CDR3 loop: CASSPLASGIIGELFF. The CDR3 DNA sequence: TGTGCCAGCAGTCCCCTTGCGAGCGGGATAATAGGGGAGCTGTTTTTT.